This note documents a single T cell receptor (beta chain) sequence. The sample belongs to a study of T cell changes during pregnancy in multiple sclerosis. TCRdb keeps only in-frame clones here, not all; method: immunoSEQ multiplex PCR. The sample holds 75,000 to 95,000 clones, approximately 90% seen once. From germline, CDR1 is SSHAT and CDR2 FNYEAQ (reference sequence). V lost 8 bases to trimming and J lost 6 bases, with 7 bases between them. The CDR3 runs 11 residues. The TCR originated in a female donor with multiple sclerosis, enrolled in a pregnancy study. Sample: peripheral blood, taken before pregnancy. This chain links TRBV7-7 with TRBJ2-2; tentative D call: TRBD1 (6 bases). The CDR3 sequence is CASEGAGELFF. CDR3 sequence (DNA): TGTGCCAGCGAGGGGGCCGGGGAGCTGTTTTTT.